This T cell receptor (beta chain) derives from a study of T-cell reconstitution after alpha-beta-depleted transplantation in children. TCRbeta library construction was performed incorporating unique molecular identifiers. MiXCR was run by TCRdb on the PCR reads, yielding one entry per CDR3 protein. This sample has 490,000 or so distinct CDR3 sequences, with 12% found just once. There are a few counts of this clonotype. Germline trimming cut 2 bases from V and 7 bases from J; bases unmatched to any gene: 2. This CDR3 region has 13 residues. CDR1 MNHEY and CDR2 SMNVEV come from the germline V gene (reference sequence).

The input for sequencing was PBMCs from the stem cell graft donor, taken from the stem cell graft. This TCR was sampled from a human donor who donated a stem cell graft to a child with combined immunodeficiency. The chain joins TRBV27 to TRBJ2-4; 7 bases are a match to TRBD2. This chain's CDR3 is CASSLNGGNIQYF. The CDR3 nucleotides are TGTGCCAGCAGTTTAAACGGGGGGAACATTCAGTACTTC.